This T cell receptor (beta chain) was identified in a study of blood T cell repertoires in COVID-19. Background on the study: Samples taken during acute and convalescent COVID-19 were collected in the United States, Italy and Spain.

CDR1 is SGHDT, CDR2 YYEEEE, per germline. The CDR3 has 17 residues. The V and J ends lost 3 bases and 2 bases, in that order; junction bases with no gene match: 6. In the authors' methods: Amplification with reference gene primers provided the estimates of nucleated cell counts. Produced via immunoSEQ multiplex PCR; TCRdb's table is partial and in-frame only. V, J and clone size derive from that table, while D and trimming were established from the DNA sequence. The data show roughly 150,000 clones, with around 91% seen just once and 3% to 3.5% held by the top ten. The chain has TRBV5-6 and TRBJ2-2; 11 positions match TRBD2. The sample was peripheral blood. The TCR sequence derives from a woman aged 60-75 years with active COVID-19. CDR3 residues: CASSSLGTSGNTGELFF. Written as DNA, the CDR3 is TGTGCCAGCAGCTCGCTAGGGACTAGCGGAAACACCGGGGAGCTGTTTTTT.